This is a list of T cell receptor beta chains from one sample in a study of technical replicates of blood from several donors. Assay: immunoSEQ multiplex PCR; the TCRdb copy retains only in-frame clones and omits some. The profile shows fewer than 100,000 clones, about nine tenths of them singletons. The sequenced sample was T cells isolated from PBMCs. Receptors originate from a human donor in good health. Each CDR3 is given without its conserved first and last residue. Each record gives: D gene, V gene, CDR3 length, CDR3 protein. A D gene is named only where the DNA matches it firmly.

D: NA
V: TRBV6-5
length: 11
CDR3: ASSPRKMHEQF

D: TRBD2
V: TRBV5-6
length: 13
CDR3: ASSALAGGLGTQY

D: TRBD2
V: TRBV28
length: 12
CDR3: ASRRGAGPYEQY

D: NA
V: TRBV7-2
length: 10
CDR3: ASSRGSDTQY

D: TRBD2
V: TRBV5-1
length: 12
CDR3: ASSTAGVVYEQY

D: NA
V: TRBV27
length: 12
CDR3: ASRLGGAYNEQF

D: NA
V: TRBV5-1
length: 10
CDR3: ASSLEYNEQF

D: NA
V: TRBV28
length: 12
CDR3: ASSLVGGTGELF

D: NA
V: TRBV10-3
length: 14
CDR3: AISESELSSNREQF

D: TRBD2
V: TRBV5-1
length: 12
CDR3: ASSLSGGGYEQY

D: NA
V: TRBV18
length: 11
CDR3: ASSGGRNTEAF

D: TRBD1
V: TRBV2
length: 11
CDR3: ASRDRGLTEAF

D: NA
V: TRBV10-1
length: 12
CDR3: ASSARRGGTEAF

D: NA
V: TRBV7-9
length: 9
CDR3: ASSSDYGYT

D: TRBD1
V: TRBV5-1
length: 13
CDR3: ASSPGTGGGNIQY

D: TRBD1
V: TRBV5-1
length: 13
CDR3: ASSPRTGGTEKLF

D: TRBD1
V: TRBV5-1
length: 13
CDR3: ATRPFPQGDHEQY

D: TRBD1
V: TRBV7-9
length: 12
CDR3: ASSQDREYYEQY

D: NA
V: TRBV19
length: 12
CDR3: ASSIGPGQNEQF

D: TRBD2
V: TRBV7-9
length: 11
CDR3: ASSLASGSLQY

D: TRBD2
V: TRBV7-6
length: 15
CDR3: ASSLARTSGTSYEQY

D: TRBD2
V: TRBV5-4
length: 11
CDR3: ASSRGGDYEQY

D: TRBD2
V: TRBV5-4
length: 13
CDR3: ASSQRASGTNEQF

D: TRBD2
V: TRBV5-1
length: 13
CDR3: ASSLLAGRNNEQF

D: NA
V: TRBV27
length: 8
CDR3: ASTQETQY

D: NA
V: TRBV28
length: 17
CDR3: ASSFPRGSGISGNQPQH

D: TRBD2
V: TRBV10-3
length: 11
CDR3: AISESSGDEQY

D: TRBD2
V: TRBV6-1
length: 14
CDR3: ASREGGGRGYYEQY

D: TRBD2
V: TRBV27
length: 12
CDR3: ASSFRLAAETQY

D: NA
V: TRBV5-6
length: 11
CDR3: ASSAGQFYGYT

D: TRBD2
V: TRBV4-1
length: 14
CDR3: ASSRILAGGHNEQF

D: NA
V: TRBV4-1
length: 11
CDR3: ASSQDWQYEQF

D: NA
V: TRBV28
length: 11
CDR3: ASSWGRNTEAF

D: TRBD1
V: TRBV10-1
length: 11
CDR3: ASSGQGGEKLF

D: NA
V: TRBV5-1
length: 18
CDR3: ASSYRALGTAGVGGDTQY

D: NA
V: TRBV6-1
length: 11
CDR3: ASTEGLGFEAF

D: NA
V: TRBV19
length: 12
CDR3: ASSISSGGDTQY

D: NA
V: TRBV10-3
length: 12
CDR3: AISERQGDNEQF

D: NA
V: TRBV28
length: 12
CDR3: ASSLTVGADTQY

D: TRBD1
V: TRBV19
length: 11
CDR3: ASSIDRGNEQF

D: NA
V: TRBV7-2
length: 13
CDR3: ASSFQGSWSTEAF

D: TRBD1
V: TRBV18
length: 11
CDR3: ASSPGQGETQY

D: TRBD1
V: TRBV7-7
length: 14
CDR3: ASSQTWAGGADTQY

D: TRBD1
V: TRBV27
length: 12
CDR3: ASSPGTGLYGYT

D: NA
V: TRBV19
length: 13
CDR3: ASSWRTDSYNEQF

D: NA
V: TRBV10-3
length: 9
CDR3: AIRGVTEAF

D: TRBD1
V: TRBV10-3
length: 12
CDR3: AISPRQGAHEQY

D: TRBD2
V: TRBV30
length: 13
CDR3: ARAGGGSYAYEQY

D: NA
V: TRBV18
length: 11
CDR3: ASSSPGLYEQY

D: TRBD1
V: TRBV7-6
length: 11
CDR3: ASTMTGYNEQF

D: NA
V: TRBV7-9
length: 12
CDR3: AIGGTVLTGELF

D: TRBD1
V: TRBV7-6
length: 14
CDR3: ASSSRGDRAYNEQF

D: TRBD1
V: TRBV29-1
length: 13
CDR3: SVAADTGVGNTIY

D: NA
V: TRBV5-1
length: 13
CDR3: ASRVIQGRSYEQY

D: NA
V: TRBV6-1
length: 13
CDR3: ASSERGVGNQPQH